A selection of T cell receptor beta chains follows, all from one sample in a study of T cell responses to AZD1222 COVID-19 vaccine. TCRdb's table, derived via immunoSEQ multiplex PCR, lists solely in-frame clones and lacks some. The repertoire holds 89,000 or so clones, with more than 70% as singletons. Sequences were derived from peripheral blood, sampled 28 days after the second AZD1222 dose. The origin of the receptors is an adult who received the AZD1222 COVID-19 vaccine. CDR3s include the opening cysteine and the closing phenylalanine or tryptophan. The D gene is left open where the match is weak. Some rows have no size entry. The others give once, few or many, or a class for an expanded clone.

>TRBV4-1|.|.|TRBJ2-3
CASSPGGLNTQYF
TGCGCCAGCAGCCCTGGCGGATTAAATACGCAGTATTTT
>TRBV15|.|.|TRBJ1-6
CATSRDTGSLHF
TGTGCCACCAGCAGAGATACCGGGTCCCTCCACTTT
>TRBV19|.|.|TRBJ1-2
CASSIIGGPNYGYTF
TGTGCCAGTAGTATTATCGGGGGACCTAACTATGGCTACACCTTC
>TRBV5-8|TRBD2|.|TRBJ2-3
CASRRSGRGADTQYF
TGTGCCAGCAGACGCAGCGGGAGAGGGGCAGATACGCAGTATTTT
>TRBV30|TRBD2|.|TRBJ2-3
CAWSVASGGADTQYF
TGTGCCTGGAGTGTAGCTAGCGGGGGGGCAGATACGCAGTATTTT
>TRBV28|TRBD1|.|TRBJ1-1
CASTDGTVNTEAFF
TGTGCCAGCACCGATGGGACAGTCAACACTGAAGCTTTCTTT
>TRBV27|TRBD2|.|TRBJ2-7
CASTRSGLAAEQYF
TGTGCCAGCACCAGGTCGGGACTAGCAGCCGAGCAGTACTTC
>TRBV12-3/TRBV12-4|.|.|TRBJ2-5
CASSQGRGQTQYF
TGTGCCAGCAGCCAGGGTAGGGGCCAGACCCAGTACTTC
>TRBV6-5|.|.|TRBJ2-1
CASSRERTARWEQFF
TGTGCCAGCAGTAGGGAGAGGACAGCCCGGTGGGAGCAGTTCTTC
>TRBV4-2|.|.|TRBJ2-7
CASSQVVTVVGTYEQYF
TGTGCCAGCAGCCAAGTGGTAACGGTGGTTGGTACCTACGAGCAGTACTTC
>TRBV28|TRBD1|.|TRBJ1-6
CASSLRQGFPYSPLHF
TGTGCCAGCAGTTTAAGACAGGGGTTCCCTTATTCACCCCTCCACTTT
>TRBV27|.|few|TRBJ2-7
CASSTNAYEQYF
TGTGCCAGCAGTACTAACGCCTACGAGCAGTACTTC
>TRBV4-1|TRBD1|.|TRBJ2-1
CASSQAGGYNEQFF
TGCGCCAGCAGCCAAGCAGGGGGATACAATGAGCAGTTCTTC
>TRBV6-6|.|few|TRBJ2-3
CASSSGSVTDTQYF
TGTGCCAGCTCCTCCGGGAGTGTCACAGATACGCAGTATTTT
>TRBV11-2|.|few|TRBJ2-3
CASSLVTSTDTQYF
TGTGCCAGCAGCTTAGTTACGTCCACAGATACGCAGTATTTT
>TRBV6-5|TRBD2|.|TRBJ2-7
CASSSGTSALGQYF
TGTGCCAGCAGTTCCGGGACTAGCGCCCTGGGGCAGTACTTC
>TRBV18|TRBD2|.|TRBJ2-3
CASSTTSGALTDTQYF
TGTGCCAGCTCAACTACCAGCGGGGCGCTCACAGATACGCAGTATTTT
>TRBV11-2|.|.|TRBJ2-7
CASSFNSYEQYF
TGTGCCAGCAGCTTCAATTCCTACGAGCAGTACTTC
>TRBV4-3|TRBD2|.|TRBJ2-7
CASSQDAGVLNEQYF
TGCGCCAGCAGCCAAGATGCGGGAGTACTTAACGAGCAGTACTTC
>TRBV19|TRBD2|.|TRBJ2-7
CASGLAGDPYEQYF
TGTGCCAGTGGACTAGCGGGAGACCCATACGAGCAGTACTTC
>TRBV4-3|.|.|TRBJ1-5
CASSPNGNQPQHF
TGCGCCAGCAGCCCAAACGGGAATCAGCCCCAGCATTTT
>TRBV9|TRBD1|.|TRBJ2-7
CASSVGQASGEQYF
TGTGCCAGCAGCGTCGGACAGGCTTCTGGGGAGCAGTACTTC
>TRBV21-1|.|.|TRBJ2-2
CASSKGQANTGELFF
TGTGCCAGCAGCAAGGGACAGGCGAACACCGGGGAGCTGTTTTTT
>TRBV6-5|.|.|TRBJ1-3
CASSYSGSRDTIYF
TGTGCCAGCAGTTACTCCGGCAGCCGCGACACCATATATTTT
>TRBV4-1|TRBD2|.|TRBJ2-3
CASSQEGAGGPPDTQYF
TGCGCCAGCAGCCAAGAAGGAGCGGGAGGGCCCCCAGATACGCAGTATTTT
>TRBV28|.|.|TRBJ1-1
CASMGGAPLNTEAFF
TGTGCCAGCATGGGTGGGGCACCGCTGAACACTGAAGCTTTCTTT
>TRBV19|.|few|TRBJ2-7
CASSIQQTYEQYF
TGTGCCAGTAGTATTCAGCAGACCTACGAGCAGTACTTC
>TRBV27|.|.|TRBJ1-4
CASSPWGQRNEKLFF
TGTGCCAGCAGTCCCTGGGGGCAGCGTAATGAAAAACTGTTTTTT
>TRBV24-1|.|.|TRBJ2-1
CATSDLFVNEQFF
TGTGCCACCAGTGATCTCTTCGTCAATGAGCAGTTCTTC
>TRBV2|.|once|TRBJ2-5
CASSKETQYF
TGTGCCAGCAGTAAGGAGACCCAGTACTTC
>TRBV7-9|TRBD2|.|TRBJ2-7
CASSSTSGRYEQYF
TGTGCCAGCAGCTCGACTAGCGGGAGATACGAGCAGTACTTC
>TRBV25-1|.|.|TRBJ2-5
CASSEAGQIKTQYF
TGTGCCAGCAGTGAAGCGGGACAGATTAAGACCCAGTACTTC
>TRBV6-5|.|.|TRBJ2-7
CASSYATSGFGEQYF
TGTGCCAGCAGTTACGCTACCTCCGGTTTCGGCGAGCAGTACTTC
>TRBV7-2|.|.|TRBJ2-3
CASSLGVSPHPNTQYF
TGTGCCAGCAGCTTAGGTGTCAGCCCTCATCCTAATACGCAGTATTTT
>TRBV30|.|.|TRBJ1-5
CAWSGSASNQPQHF
TGTGCCTGGAGTGGCTCAGCCTCCAATCAGCCCCAGCATTTT
>TRBV3-1/TRBV3-2|TRBD1|.|TRBJ2-3
CASSAQGARTDTQYF
TGTGCCAGCAGCGCCCAGGGGGCTAGGACAGATACGCAGTATTTT
>TRBV7-8|.|.|TRBJ1-2
CASSQDSLYGYTF
TGTGCCAGCAGCCAAGACAGCCTCTATGGCTACACCTTC
>TRBV27|TRBD1|.|TRBJ2-7
CASSLWDRRDEQYF
TGTGCCAGCAGTTTATGGGACAGGAGAGACGAGCAGTACTTC
>TRBV29-1|TRBD2|.|TRBJ2-7
CSVNGGRVYEQYF
TGCAGCGTTAACGGCGGGAGGGTCTACGAGCAGTACTTC
>TRBV9|.|.|TRBJ1-2
CASSALTANYGYTF
TGTGCCAGCAGCGCCCTGACAGCTAACTATGGCTACACCTTC
>TRBV5-1|.|.|TRBJ2-3
CASSLSAGAAGGDTQYF
TGCGCCAGCAGCTTGAGTGCAGGGGCCGCTGGCGGAGATACGCAGTATTTT
>TRBV10-1|.|once|TRBJ1-3
CASSESRGSDF
TGCGCCAGCAGTGAGTCACGCGGATCGGATTTT
>TRBV10-3|.|.|TRBJ2-1
CASRRATDNEQFF
TGTGCCTCCCGACGAGCGACCGACAATGAGCAGTTCTTC
>TRBV19|.|.|TRBJ1-2
CASSIERQVYGYTF
TGTGCCAGTAGTATAGAGCGGCAGGTCTATGGCTACACCTTC
>TRBV7-6|.|.|TRBJ1-4
CASRDSTNEKLFF
TGTGCCAGCAGGGACAGCACTAATGAAAAACTGTTTTTT
>TRBV5-4|.|.|TRBJ2-2
CASSRSGGLGTGELFF
TGTGCCAGCAGCCGGTCGGGGGGCTTGGGCACCGGGGAGCTGTTTTTT
>TRBV6-5|.|.|TRBJ2-1
CASSYRPPGAGDEQFF
TGTGCCAGCAGTTACCGACCCCCGGGTGCTGGGGATGAGCAGTTCTTC
>TRBV28|TRBD1|.|TRBJ2-1
CASRSETGVHNEQFF
TGTGCCAGCAGGTCTGAGACAGGGGTCCACAATGAGCAGTTCTTC
>TRBV30|.|.|TRBJ2-2
CAWRTGSYTGELFF
TGTGCCTGGAGGACAGGCTCGTACACCGGGGAGCTGTTTTTT
>TRBV29-1|TRBD2|once|TRBJ2-1
CSVDRTSGRNEQFF
TGCAGCGTTGACCGGACTAGCGGGAGGAATGAGCAGTTCTTC
>TRBV4-3|.|.|TRBJ2-3
CASSQGTGSPDTQYF
TGCGCCAGCAGCCAAGGTACGGGTTCGCCAGATACGCAGTATTTT
>TRBV5-5|TRBD1|.|TRBJ2-7
CASSLAGTGVSEQYF
TGTGCCAGCAGCTTAGCCGGGACAGGGGTGTCCGAGCAGTACTTC
>TRBV9|.|.|TRBJ2-3
CASSVDGRDTQYF
TGTGCCAGCAGCGTAGACGGCAGAGATACGCAGTATTTT
>TRBV5-8|TRBD2|.|TRBJ2-5
CASSQGTSGKETQYF
TGTGCCAGCAGCCAGGGGACTAGCGGAAAAGAGACCCAGTACTTC
>TRBV12-3/TRBV12-4|.|.|TRBJ1-1
CASGRQENTEAFF
TGTGCCAGCGGTCGTCAGGAGAACACTGAAGCTTTCTTT
>TRBV6-5|TRBD1|.|TRBJ1-2
CASSYQGQGANYGYTF
TGTGCCAGCAGTTACCAGGGACAGGGGGCTAACTATGGCTACACCTTC
>TRBV7-9|.|once|TRBJ2-1
CASSLEGRAYNEQFF
TGTGCCAGCAGCTTAGAGGGTAGGGCGTACAATGAGCAGTTCTTC
>TRBV3-1/TRBV3-2|.|.|TRBJ2-4
CASSPTGIQNIQYF
TGTGCCAGCAGCCCCACAGGGATCCAAAACATTCAGTACTTC
>TRBV11-2|.|.|TRBJ2-1
CASSLVAQRPPSYNEQFF
TGTGCCAGCAGCTTAGTGGCCCAGAGACCTCCCTCCTACAATGAGCAGTTCTTC
>TRBV5-6|TRBD2|.|TRBJ2-7
CASSYLGGNYEQYF
TGTGCCAGCAGCTACCTGGGGGGGAACTACGAGCAGTACTTC